What follows describes a single T cell receptor beta chain. Its target is not known. Germline is not matched at one junction end, which may reflect a read error. Preparation of the TCRbeta library involved a method that used unique molecular identifiers. TCRdb passed the PCR reads through MiXCR, listing each CDR3 protein once. The table lists around 580,000 distinct CDR3 sequences, 20% to 25% of them singletons. The source of the sample is a study of T-cell reconstitution after alpha-beta-depleted transplantation in children. Per germline, CDR1 SGHTA and CDR2 FQGNSA. The CDR3 contains 17 residues. Notes on the study in general: Alpha-beta T cells about two months after transplant reportedly derived from several hundred expanded graft clones. Surviving recipient T cells and thymic progenitors produced the high day-60 TCRbeta diversity seen in some patients. By one year post-transplant, T-cell counts and diversity largely arose from T cells that were newly produced.

The input for sequencing was PBMCs, mostly from graft donor cells, taken 360 days after TCRalphabeta/CD19-depleted stem cell transplant. The TCR was taken from a boy in the first two years of life who had a stem cell transplant for acute myeloid leukemia, so the T cells may come from the graft donor. The chain uses TRBV7-2 and TRBJ2-5; 9 bases agree with TRBD1. The CDR3 nucleotides are TGTGACAGCAGCCGTCCACGCCGGGACAGGGAAAGGAAGACCCAGTACTTC. It specifies CDSSRPRRDRERKTQYF.